Given below is one T cell receptor beta chain in context. CDR3 length: 12 residues. Germline V lookup: CDR1 SNHLY, CDR2 FYNNEI. Trimming left V 4 bases short and J 9 bases short, with 12 bases between. TCRdb re-called the 5' RACE reads through MiXCR, storing one row per CDR3 protein. The data contain under 150,000 distinct CDR3 sequences, more than 15% of them singletons. Total RNA extraction was carried out from unfractionated whole blood. The sample comes from a study of human T cells and chemical hapten exposure. The clonotype comes from a human donor in good health. This chain links TRBV2 with TRBJ2-5; D gene uncertain. Written as DNA, the CDR3 is TGTGCCAGCAGTGGATCTGACCTGGCCCAGTACTTC. This translates into CASSGSDLAQYF.